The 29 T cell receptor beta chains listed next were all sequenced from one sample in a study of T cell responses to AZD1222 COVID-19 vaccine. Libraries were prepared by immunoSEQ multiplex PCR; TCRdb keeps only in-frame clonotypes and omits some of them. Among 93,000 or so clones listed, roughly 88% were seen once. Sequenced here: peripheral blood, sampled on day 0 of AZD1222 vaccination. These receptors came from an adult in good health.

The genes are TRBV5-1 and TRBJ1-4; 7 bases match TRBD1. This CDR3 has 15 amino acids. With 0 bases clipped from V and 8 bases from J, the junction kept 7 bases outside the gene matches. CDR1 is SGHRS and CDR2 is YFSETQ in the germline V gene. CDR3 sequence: CASSLEGGAEEKLFF. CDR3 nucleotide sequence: TGCGCCAGCAGCTTGGAAGGGGGCGCGGAGGAAAAACTGTTTTTT.

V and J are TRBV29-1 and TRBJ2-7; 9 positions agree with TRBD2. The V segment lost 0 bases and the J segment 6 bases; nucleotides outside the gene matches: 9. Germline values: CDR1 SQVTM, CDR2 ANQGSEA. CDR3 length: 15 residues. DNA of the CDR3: TGCAGCGTTGAAGAGTCTCTAGCGGGGTACGGCGAGCAGTACTTC. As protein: CSVEESLAGYGEQYF.

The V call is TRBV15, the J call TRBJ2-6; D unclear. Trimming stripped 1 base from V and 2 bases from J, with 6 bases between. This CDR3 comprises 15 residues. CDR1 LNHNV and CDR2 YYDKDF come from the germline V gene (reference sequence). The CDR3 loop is CATSRGMTGANVLTF. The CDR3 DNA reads TGTGCCACCAGCAGAGGAATGACTGGGGCCAACGTCCTGACTTTC. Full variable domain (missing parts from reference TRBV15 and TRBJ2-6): DAMVIQNPRYQVTQFGKPVTLSCSQTLNHNVMYWYQQKSSQAPKLLFHYYDKDFNNEADTPDNFQSRRPNTSFCFLDIRSPGLGDTAMYLCATSRGMTGANVLTFGAGSRLTVL.

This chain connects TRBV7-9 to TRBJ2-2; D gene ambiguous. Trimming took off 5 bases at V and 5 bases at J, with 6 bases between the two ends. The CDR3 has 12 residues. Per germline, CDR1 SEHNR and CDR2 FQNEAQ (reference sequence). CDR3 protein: CASSPSTGELFF. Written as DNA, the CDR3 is TGTGCCAGCAGCCCGTCGACCGGGGAGCTGTTTTTT.

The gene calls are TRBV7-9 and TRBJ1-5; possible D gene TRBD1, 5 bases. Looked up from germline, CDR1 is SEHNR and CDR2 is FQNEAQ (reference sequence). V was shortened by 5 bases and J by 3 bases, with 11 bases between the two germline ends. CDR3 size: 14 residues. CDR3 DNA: TGTGCCAGCAGCCAGGGACCGTACAATCAGCCCCAGCATTTT. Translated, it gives CASSQGPYNQPQHF.

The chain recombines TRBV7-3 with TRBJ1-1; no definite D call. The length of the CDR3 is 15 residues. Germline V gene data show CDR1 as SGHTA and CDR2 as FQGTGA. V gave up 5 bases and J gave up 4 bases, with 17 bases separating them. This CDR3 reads CASSPARRVGTEAFF. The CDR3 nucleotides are TGTGCCAGCAGCCCCGCCCGGAGGGTTGGCACTGAAGCTTTCTTT.

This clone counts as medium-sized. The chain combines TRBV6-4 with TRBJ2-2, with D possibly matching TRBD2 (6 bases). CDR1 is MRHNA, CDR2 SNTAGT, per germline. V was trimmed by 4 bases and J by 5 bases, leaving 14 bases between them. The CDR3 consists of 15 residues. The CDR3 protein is CASSVAAGRTGELFF. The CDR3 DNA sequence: TGTGCCAGCAGTGTTGCAGCGGGTCGAACCGGGGAGCTGTTTTTT.

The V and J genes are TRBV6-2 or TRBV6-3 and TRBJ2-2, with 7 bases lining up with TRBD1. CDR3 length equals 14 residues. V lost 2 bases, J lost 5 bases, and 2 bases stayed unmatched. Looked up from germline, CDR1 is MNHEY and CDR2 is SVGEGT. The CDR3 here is CASSYGTETGELFF. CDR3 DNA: TGTGCCAGCAGTTACGGGACAGAAACCGGGGAGCTGTTTTTT.

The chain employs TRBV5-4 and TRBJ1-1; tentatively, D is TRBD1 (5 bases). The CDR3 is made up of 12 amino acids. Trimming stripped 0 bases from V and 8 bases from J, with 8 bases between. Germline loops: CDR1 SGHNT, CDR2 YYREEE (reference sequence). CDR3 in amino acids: CASSLAEGEAFF. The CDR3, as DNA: TGTGCCAGCAGCTTGGCGGAGGGGGAAGCTTTCTTT.

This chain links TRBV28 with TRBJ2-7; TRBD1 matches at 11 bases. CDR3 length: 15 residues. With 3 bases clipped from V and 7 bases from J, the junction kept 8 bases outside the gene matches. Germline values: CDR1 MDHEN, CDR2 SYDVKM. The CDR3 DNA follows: TGTGCCAGCAGTTTCGTTGGGACAGGGGGTAGGGAGCAGTACTTC. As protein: CASSFVGTGGREQYF.

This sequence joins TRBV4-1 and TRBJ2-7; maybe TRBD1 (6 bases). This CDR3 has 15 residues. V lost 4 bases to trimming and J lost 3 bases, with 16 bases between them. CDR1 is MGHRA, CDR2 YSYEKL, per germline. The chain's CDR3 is CASSPPGTQLYEQYF. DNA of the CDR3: TGCGCCAGCAGCCCCCCCGGGACACAACTCTACGAGCAGTACTTC.

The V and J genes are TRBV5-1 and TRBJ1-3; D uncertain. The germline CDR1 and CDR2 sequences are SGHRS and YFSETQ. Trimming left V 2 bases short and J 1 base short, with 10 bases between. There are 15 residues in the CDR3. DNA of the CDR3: TGCGCCAGCAGCTTCTTTGGGGATTCTGGAAACACCATATATTTT. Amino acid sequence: CASSFFGDSGNTIYF.

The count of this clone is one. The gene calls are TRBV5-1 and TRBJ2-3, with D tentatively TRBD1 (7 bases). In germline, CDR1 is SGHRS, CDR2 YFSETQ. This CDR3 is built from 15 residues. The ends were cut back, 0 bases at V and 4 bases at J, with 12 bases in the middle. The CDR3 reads CASSLGQGGADTQYF. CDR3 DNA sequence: TGCGCCAGCAGCTTGGGACAGGGAGGCGCAGATACGCAGTATTTT.

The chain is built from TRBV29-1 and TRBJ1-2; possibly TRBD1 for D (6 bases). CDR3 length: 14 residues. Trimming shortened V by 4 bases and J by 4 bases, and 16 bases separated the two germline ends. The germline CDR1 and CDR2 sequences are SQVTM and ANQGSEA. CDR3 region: CSVGGQAPVYGYTF. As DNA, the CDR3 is TGCAGCGTTGGGGGGCAGGCGCCTGTCTATGGCTACACCTTC.

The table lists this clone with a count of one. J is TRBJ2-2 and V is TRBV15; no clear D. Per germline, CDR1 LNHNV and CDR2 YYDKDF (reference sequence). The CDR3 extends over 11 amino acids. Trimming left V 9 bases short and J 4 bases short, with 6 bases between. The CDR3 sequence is CATGFTGELFF. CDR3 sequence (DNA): TGTGCCACGGGGTTCACCGGGGAGCTGTTTTTT. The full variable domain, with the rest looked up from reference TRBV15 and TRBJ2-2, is DAMVIQNPRYQVTQFGKPVTLSCSQTLNHNVMYWYQQKSSQAPKLLFHYYDKDFNNEADTPDNFQSRRPNTSFCFLDIRSPGLGDTAMYLCATGFTGELFFGEGSRLTVL.

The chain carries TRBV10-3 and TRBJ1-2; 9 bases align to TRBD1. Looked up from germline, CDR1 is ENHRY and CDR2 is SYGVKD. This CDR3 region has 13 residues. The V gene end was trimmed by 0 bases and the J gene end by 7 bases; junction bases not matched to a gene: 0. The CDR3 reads CAISESGQGGYTF. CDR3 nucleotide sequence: TGTGCCATCAGTGAGTCGGGACAGGGTGGCTACACCTTC.

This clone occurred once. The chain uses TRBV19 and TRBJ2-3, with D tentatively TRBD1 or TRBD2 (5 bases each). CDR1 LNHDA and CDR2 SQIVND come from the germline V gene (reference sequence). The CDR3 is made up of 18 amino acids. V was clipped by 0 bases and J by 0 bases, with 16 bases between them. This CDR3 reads CASSIDGTLYLSTDTQYF. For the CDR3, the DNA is TGTGCCAGTAGTATAGATGGGACCCTTTATCTGAGCACAGATACGCAGTATTTT. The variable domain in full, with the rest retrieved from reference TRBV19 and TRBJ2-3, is DGGITQSPKYLFRKEGQNVTLSCEQNLNHDAMYWYRQDPGQGLRLIYYSQIVNDFQKGDIAEGYSVSREKKESFPLTVTSAQKNPTAFYLCASSIDGTLYLSTDTQYFGPGTRLTVL.

CDR3 in DNA: TGTGCCAGCAGAACAGGGATTCCGAATCAGCCCCAGCATTTT. This codes for CASRTGIPNQPQHF. The chain combines TRBV6-5 with TRBJ1-5; D might be TRBD1 (6 bases). CDR3 length equals 14 residues. Germline CDR1 reads MNHEY; CDR2 reads SVGAGI. The V end was cut by 6 bases, the J end by 4 bases, with 13 bases between.

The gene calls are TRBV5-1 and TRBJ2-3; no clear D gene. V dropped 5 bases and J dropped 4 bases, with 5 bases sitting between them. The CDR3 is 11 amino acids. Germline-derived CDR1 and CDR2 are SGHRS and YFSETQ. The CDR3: CASRTADTQYF. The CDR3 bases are TGCGCCAGCAGGACTGCAGATACGCAGTATTTT.

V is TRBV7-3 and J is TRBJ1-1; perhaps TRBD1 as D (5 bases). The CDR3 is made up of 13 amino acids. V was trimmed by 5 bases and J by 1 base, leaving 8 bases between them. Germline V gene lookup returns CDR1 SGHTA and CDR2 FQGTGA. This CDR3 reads CASSRDGNTEAFF. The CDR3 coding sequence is TGTGCCAGCAGCAGGGACGGGAACACTGAAGCTTTCTTT.

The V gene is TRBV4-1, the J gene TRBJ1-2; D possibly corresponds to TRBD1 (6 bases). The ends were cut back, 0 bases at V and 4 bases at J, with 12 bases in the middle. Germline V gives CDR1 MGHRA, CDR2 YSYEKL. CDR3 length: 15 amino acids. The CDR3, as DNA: TGCGCCAGCAGCCAAGATCCAGGCAGGGGCTATGGCTACACCTTC. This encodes CASSQDPGRGYGYTF.

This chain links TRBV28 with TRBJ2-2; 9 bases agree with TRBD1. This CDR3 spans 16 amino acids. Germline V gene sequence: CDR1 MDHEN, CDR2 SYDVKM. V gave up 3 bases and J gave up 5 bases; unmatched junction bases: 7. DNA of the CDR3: TGTGCCAGCAGTTTTGGGTACGGACAGGGGACCGGGGAGCTGTTTTTT. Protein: CASSFGYGQGTGELFF.

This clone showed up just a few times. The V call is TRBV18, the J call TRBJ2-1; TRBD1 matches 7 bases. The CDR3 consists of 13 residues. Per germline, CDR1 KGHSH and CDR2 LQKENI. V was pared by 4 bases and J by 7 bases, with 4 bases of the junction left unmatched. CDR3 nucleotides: TGTGCCAGCTCACGATCAGGGGGAAATGAGCAGTTCTTC. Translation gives CASSRSGGNEQFF.

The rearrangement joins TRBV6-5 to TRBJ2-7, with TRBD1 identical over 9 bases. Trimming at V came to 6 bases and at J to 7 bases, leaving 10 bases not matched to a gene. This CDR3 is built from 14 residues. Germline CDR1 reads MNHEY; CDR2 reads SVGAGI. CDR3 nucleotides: TGTGCCAGCAGCCCAACCGGGACAGGGAGGGAGCAGTACTTC. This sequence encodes CASSPTGTGREQYF.

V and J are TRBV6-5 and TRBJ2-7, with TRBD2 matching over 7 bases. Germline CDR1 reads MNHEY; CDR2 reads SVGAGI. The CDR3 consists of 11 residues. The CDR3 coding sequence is TGTGCAGTGGGGGGGTTTTACGAGCAGTACTTC. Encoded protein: CAVGGFYEQYF.

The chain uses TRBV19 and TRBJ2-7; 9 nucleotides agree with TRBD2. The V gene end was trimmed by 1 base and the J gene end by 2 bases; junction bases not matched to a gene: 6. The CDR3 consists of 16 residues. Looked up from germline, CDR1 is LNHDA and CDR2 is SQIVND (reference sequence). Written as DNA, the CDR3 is TGTGCCAGTAGTATAGCCCCAGAGCGGGGGGCCTACGAGCAGTACTTC. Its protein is CASSIAPERGAYEQYF.

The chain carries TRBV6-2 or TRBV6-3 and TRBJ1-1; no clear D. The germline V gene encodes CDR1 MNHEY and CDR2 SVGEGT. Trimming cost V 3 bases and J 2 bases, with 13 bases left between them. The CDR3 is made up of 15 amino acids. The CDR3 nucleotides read TGTGCCAGCAGTTATGGTAGGGAGGTAAACACTGAAGCTTTCTTT. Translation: CASSYGREVNTEAFF.

In nucleotides, the CDR3 is TGCGCCAGCAGTGAGTCCGTGGTTCGTGAGCAGTTCTTC. Protein sequence: CASSESVVREQFF. The chain has TRBV10-1 and TRBJ2-1, with D unclear. Trimming left V 0 bases short and J 9 bases short, with 9 bases between. The germline V gene encodes CDR1 WNHNN and CDR2 SYGVQD (reference sequence). This CDR3 comprises 13 residues.

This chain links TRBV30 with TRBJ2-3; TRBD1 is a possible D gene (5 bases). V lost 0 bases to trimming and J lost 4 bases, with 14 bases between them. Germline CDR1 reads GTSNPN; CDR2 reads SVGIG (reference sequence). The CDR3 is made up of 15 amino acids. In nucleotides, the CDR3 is TGTGCCTGGAGTGTGCTGGACACAGGCGCAGATACGCAGTATTTT. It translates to CAWSVLDTGADTQYF.